Sequencing of this TCR beta chain was carried out in a study of control samples from healthy donors and cancer patients. The CDR3 has 17 residues. V dropped 1 base and J dropped 3; count of bases not matched to a gene: 6. The germline V gene has CDR1 SEHNR and CDR2 FQNEAQ (reference sequence). TCRdb keeps only in-frame clones here, not all; method: immunoSEQ multiplex PCR. Here the sample spans roughly 200,000 clones, 91% being singletons. The sample taken for sequencing was blood. The gene calls are TRBV7-9 and TRBJ1-6; 7 bases line up with TRBD1. The TCR sequence derives from a man between 25 and 39 years old in good health. CDR3 in amino acids: CASSLGQGPGYNSPLHF. The CDR3 DNA is TGTGCCAGCAGCTTAGGACAGGGCCCAGGCTATAATTCACCCCTCCACTTT.